This T cell receptor (beta chain) was found in a study of shared clonotypes between healthy human individuals. Study-wide findings and caveats: Generation probabilities were higher for clonotypes shared across all four sorted-subset donors than for unshared ones.

On this clone itself: Its target is not known.

Profiled with immunoSEQ multiplex PCR; TCRdb holds only in-frame clones, not every one. Here the sample spans under 2.5 million clones, about 90% being singletons. V lost 11 bases to trimming and J lost 4 bases, with 17 bases between them. The CDR3 runs to 13 residues. Germline CDR1 MDHEN, CDR2 SYDVKM. The chain carries TRBV28 and TRBJ1-2; possible D gene TRBD1, 5 bases. Sequencing was done on a sample of naive CD4+ T cells from PBMCs. Documented subset: CD45RA+ positively selected. The clonotype originates from a man between 18 and 35 years old in good health. Some clones in this sample may be carry-over from other donors' samples. CDR3 in amino acids: CAARPGWGYGYTF. CDR3 sequence (DNA): TGTGCCGCGCGTCCAGGGTGGGGCTATGGCTACACCTTC.